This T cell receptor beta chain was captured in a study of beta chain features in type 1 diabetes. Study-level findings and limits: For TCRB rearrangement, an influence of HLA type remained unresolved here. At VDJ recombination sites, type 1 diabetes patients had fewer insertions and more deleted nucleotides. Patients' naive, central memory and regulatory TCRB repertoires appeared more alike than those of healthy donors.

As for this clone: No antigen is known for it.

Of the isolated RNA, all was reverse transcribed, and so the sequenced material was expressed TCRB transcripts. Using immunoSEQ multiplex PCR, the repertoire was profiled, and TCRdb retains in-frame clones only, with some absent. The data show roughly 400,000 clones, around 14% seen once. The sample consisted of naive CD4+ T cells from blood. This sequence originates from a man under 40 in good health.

CDR3 nucleotides: TGCAGCGTTGACGAGGGGGTTAAACAGGGCTACACCTTC. Its protein is CSVDEGVKQGYTF. The chain joins TRBV29-1 to TRBJ1-2; weak D call: TRBD1 (6 bases). Germline V lookup: CDR1 SQVTM, CDR2 ANQGSEA. The CDR3 covers 13 residues. Trimming left V 3 bases short and J 8 bases short, with 16 bases between.